This T cell receptor (beta chain) was sequenced during a study of T cells in Graves' hyperthyroidism and ophthalmopathy (dated by TCRdb to between 2019 and 2020). Regarding the study in general: Peripheral blood samples were taken at the time of initial diagnosis, prior to any treatment. Whether ophthalmopathy could be predicted prospectively was tested in an independent validation cohort made up of 18 to 20 hyperthyroidism patients plus 17 patients who later progressed to ophthalmopathy. Once sampling was done, hyperthyroidism patients were given methimazole at a starting dose of 30 mg daily, whereas ophthalmopathy patients were given high-dose intravenous methylprednisolone. Thyroid tissue and blood T-cell repertoires from about six Graves' hyperthyroidism patients were also compared in the study. The approximately 98 discovery patients were randomly divided into training and test sets at a 7:3 ratio. TCR V-J signatures able to tell the groups apart were searched for in a discovery cohort of 90 to 100 patients, of whom roughly 42 had Graves' ophthalmopathy and around 58 had stable Graves' hyperthyroidism. According to the paper, TCR Vbeta CDR3 sequencing was carried out on over 130 peripheral blood samples, which came from under 50 ophthalmopathy, approximately 78 hyperthyroidism and some 17 progressor patients. Study-wide conclusions, independent of this receptor: Most expanded thyroid clonotypes (frequency above 0.001) were also detected in blood, a finding suggesting that blood repertoires may reflect thyroid immune responses. Ophthalmopathy was separated from stable hyperthyroidism by a 13 V-J signature model, with roughly 88% sensitivity and 81% to 83% specificity obtained in cross-validation and 80%/75% obtained in testing. Sample size was not statistically predetermined, and investigators were not blinded to group allocation. In validation, the model predicted progression to ophthalmopathy with roughly 70% sensitivity and 72% to 85% specificity, a median of 6.5 months before onset.

This clonotype occurred many times. Its antigen target is currently unknown. No qualities accompany the bases; no much larger clone lies one base away. In the ophthalmopathy patients, disease was moderately to severely active, with a Clinical Activity Score of 3 or more, a NOSPECS grade of 4 or more, and a duration of less than 3 months. Any patient with an uncontrolled infection, another autoimmune disease, pregnancy or lactation was excluded. Clinical symptoms, serum thyroxine and TRAb, thyroid ultrasound, and orbital computed tomography formed the basis for the diagnoses. Ficoll-Paque density gradient centrifugation was used to isolate PBMCs from approximately 11 ml of fresh peripheral blood. Total RNA was extracted using Trizol reagent, and RNA quality was assessed on an Agilent 2100 Bioanalyzer. CDR1 and CDR2 are drawn from the germline V gene (reference sequence): DFQATT, SNEGSKA. V loses 2 bases, J loses 0 bases, and the germline ends lie 2 bases apart. From its cysteine to its phenylalanine, the CDR3 spans 13 amino acids. Only the CDR3 portion is preserved as DNA: 39 bases, with reading frame beginning at the first base.

TCR beta CDR3 regions were amplified from RNA transcripts. A first-round RT-PCR of the TCR CDR3 used the HTBI primer set with the Qiagen OneStep RT-PCR kit. The libraries were constructed in a second round of multiplex PCR and then size-selected and purified. Sequencing of the libraries was done on an Illumina HiSeq2000 using paired-end 100 bp reads. For the original study's pipeline: SOAPnuke was used to process the raw data, removing reads that contained adapters or uncalled bases, had a mean Phred below 15, or lacked an exact match to the constant primer or identifier. COPE v1.2.5 was used to merge the high-quality paired reads, and each unique nucleotide sequence was defined as a clonotype. MiTCR v1.1 was used to align the clonotypes against IMGT TRBV, TRBD and TRBJ reference segments. Only V-J combinations with frequency above 0.0001, covering 99.2% of repertoires, were analysed. The TCS score was defined as the ratio of F50 (clonal expansion) to E x V (chaos), calculated using BLOSUM62-based TCRdist between CDR3 peptides within each V-J. Welch's t-statistics and random forest reduced around 510 V-J features to some 14, which were used in a naive Bayes classifier (R e1071). In TCRdb, the public reads were trimmed at Q25 with fastp and aligned with MiXCR, with productive beta chains retained. Records with the same CDR3 protein are collapsed into one entry carrying the most frequent genes and DNA. In this record, the V and J calls reflect TCRdb's handling and not the investigators' own analysis. The sample table records hundreds of thousands of distinct CDR3 sequences; about 15% of these occur just once. The ten most abundant clones make up about 13% of the sample.

The chain is encoded by TRBV20-1 joined to TRBJ2-6; the D gene assignment is ambiguous. The sequenced sample was blood. The receptor was derived from a man between 18 and 29 years old with Graves' ophthalmopathy. The base sequence is TGCAGTGCTAGACCCTCTGGGGCCAACGTCCTGACTTTC. It encodes CSARPSGANVLTF.